Shown below are 23 T cell receptor beta chains from a single sample sequenced in a study of T cell repertoires in cytomegalovirus infection. Their antigens are not known. TCRdb re-called the reads with MiXCR, one entry per CDR3 protein. The sample consists of about 920,000 distinct CDR3 sequences, under 40% of them appearing once. Sequencing used cultured CD8+ T cells from PBMCs, obtained from culture after CMV antigen stimulation. The receptor set was obtained from a human donor in good health (CMV status not recorded). Some clones in this sample may be carry-over from other donors' samples.

The chain has TRBV7-9 and TRBJ2-3; D may be TRBD1 (6 bases). Trimming cost V 4 bases and J 4 bases, with 18 bases left between them. Germline V gene data show CDR1 as SEHNR and CDR2 as FQNEAQ (reference sequence). The CDR3 consists of 16 residues. The CDR3 DNA sequence: TGTGCCAGCAGCTCGGGCGAGGGGACATGGGCAGATACGCAGTATTTT. Translation: CASSSGEGTWADTQYF.

The J gene is TRBJ2-2, the V gene TRBV9; D uncertain. Germline V lookup: CDR1 SGDLS, CDR2 YYNGEE. With 0 bases removed from V and 1 base from J, the gap between germline ends came to 4 bases. This CDR3 has 14 amino acids. CDR3 in DNA: TGTGCCAGCAGCGTAGAACGGAACACCGGGGAGCTGTTTTTT. It encodes CASSVERNTGELFF. Full variable domain (outside the CDR3, taken from reference TRBV9 and TRBJ2-2): DSGVTQTPKHLITATGQRVTLRCSPRSGDLSVYWYQQSLDQGLQFLIQYYNGEERAKGNILERFSAQQFPDLHSELNLSSLELGDSALYFCASSVERNTGELFFGEGSRLTVL.

Remarks on this clonotype: This could be a read error, since a much larger clone is one nucleotide away. The chain links TRBV7-6 to TRBJ2-3, with 9 bases identical to TRBD2. Germline assignment: CDR1 SGHVS and CDR2 FNYEAQ. This CDR3 comprises 16 residues. The DNA of the CDR3 is TGTGCCAGCAGCCCAGGACCAGCGGGGGGTCCAGATACGCAGAATTTT. Translation: CASSPGPAGGPDTQNF.

The V call is TRBV28, the J call TRBJ1-5; D ambiguous. Looked up from germline, CDR1 is MDHEN and CDR2 is SYDVKM. The CDR3 contains 14 residues. With 2 bases removed from V and 4 bases from J, the gap between germline ends came to 9 bases. CDR3 loop: CASSLLACNQPQHF. In DNA, the CDR3 is TGTGCCAGCAGTTTACTGGCGTGTAATCAGCCCCAGCATTTT.

This clonotype was detected a few times. A junction boundary mismatches the germline segment, possibly from a read error. The J gene is TRBJ2-5, the V gene TRBV15, with no clear D. This CDR3 is built from 14 residues. CDR1 is LNHNV and CDR2 is YYDKDF in the germline V gene (reference sequence). The chain's CDR3 is CATSRLGPKESQYF. The DNA of the CDR3 is TGTGCCACCAGCAGACTTGGACCAAAAGAGTCCCAGTACTTC.

This clonotype was seen a handful of times. The chain combines TRBV14 with TRBJ2-1; 9 bases align to TRBD2. CDR1 SGHDN and CDR2 FVKESK come from the germline V gene. The CDR3 totals 17 residues. The V and J ends lost 0 bases and 3 bases, in that order; junction bases with no gene match: 6. CDR3 DNA sequence: TGTGCCAGCAGCCAAGATTGGGCGGGGGGGCTCTACAATGAGCAGTTCTTC. Translated, it gives CASSQDWAGGLYNEQFF.

Here the CDR3 DNA reads TGTGCCAGCAGCTCCGGGACAGGGAGTCCTGGCTACACCTTC. Amino acids: CASSSGTGSPGYTF. The chain carries TRBV13 and TRBJ1-2; 9 bases are shared with TRBD1. The germline V gene encodes CDR1 PRHDT and CDR2 FYEKMQ (reference sequence). The CDR3 covers 14 residues. V trimming: 4 bases; J trimming: 7 bases; junction bases outside the gene matches: 7.

The chain couples TRBV7-4 to TRBJ2-7; no clear D gene. Germline values: CDR1 SGHVT, CDR2 SQSDAQ. V lost 8 bases and J lost 1, with 6 bases in between. The length of the CDR3 is 11 residues. This CDR3 is CASESSYEQYF. The CDR3 bases are TGTGCCAGCGAAAGTTCCTACGAGCAGTACTTC.

Many counts were recorded for this clonotype. This chain joins TRBV7-2 and TRBJ1-1, with D uncertain. The CDR3 consists of 11 residues. V shed 2 bases and J shed 5 bases, with 3 bases lying between them. Germline V gives CDR1 SGHTA, CDR2 FQGNSA. In nucleotides, the CDR3 is TGTGCCAGCAGCTTATTTACTGAAGCTTTCTTT. Its protein is CASSLFTEAFF.

The sample holds many counts of this clonotype. The V and J genes are TRBV7-2 and TRBJ2-1; 15 nucleotides agree with TRBD2. The germline V gene has CDR1 SGHTA and CDR2 FQGNSA. J gave up 10 bases and V 6 bases, and 10 bases lay outside the gene matches. CDR3 size: 16 residues. CDR3 nucleotide sequence: TGTGCCAGCAGTTCCAACGTCGGACTAGCGGGGGGGGAGCAGTTCTTC. This encodes CASSSNVGLAGGEQFF.

In this sample, this clonotype turned up many times. V and J are TRBV12-3 or TRBV12-4 and TRBJ2-7; 7 bases match TRBD2. V lost 4 bases to trimming and J lost 4 bases; unmatched junction nucleotides: 7. The CDR3 is 14 amino acids. CDR3 nucleotides: TGTGCCAGCAGTTCCCCCAACGGGGGGTACGAGCAGTACTTC. Its protein product is CASSSPNGGYEQYF.

This clonotype was found many times. V and J are TRBV7-2 and TRBJ2-5; D is perhaps TRBD2 (6 bases). From germline, CDR1 is SGHTA and CDR2 FQGNSA. The CDR3 covers 16 residues. V lost 5 bases to trimming and J lost 0 bases, with 16 bases between them. The chain's CDR3 is CASSGIGGLYQETQYF. The CDR3 DNA reads as TGTGCCAGCAGCGGGATCGGGGGTCTGTACCAAGAGACCCAGTACTTC.

This clonotype was seen ten or more times. The chain is built from TRBV6-2 or TRBV6-3 and TRBJ1-2; D is unclear. Trimming pared 5 bases from V and 7 bases from J, leaving 8 bases between. Germline V gene sequence: CDR1 MNHEY, CDR2 SVGEGT. This CDR3 has 11 residues. CDR3 DNA: TGTGCCAGCAGTACCCCTGGTGGCTACACCTTC. As protein: CASSTPGGYTF.

The chain uses TRBV2 and TRBJ1-1; 8 bases are a match to TRBD1. Looked up from germline, CDR1 is SNHLY and CDR2 is FYNNEI. This CDR3 contains 15 residues. J lost 5 bases, V lost 4 bases, and 9 bases had no gene match. This chain's CDR3 is CASSADRDLRTEAFF. The CDR3 DNA is TGTGCCAGCAGTGCGGACAGGGATCTCCGAACTGAAGCTTTCTTT.

This clonotype was seen repeatedly, ten times or more. J is TRBJ1-5 and V is TRBV6-2 or TRBV6-3; possible D gene TRBD1, 6 bases. This CDR3 comprises 16 residues. Per germline, CDR1 MNHEY and CDR2 SVGEGT. Trimming stripped 6 bases from V and 1 base from J, with 16 bases between. CDR3 nucleotide sequence: TGTGCCAGCAGGCCTCACAGGGAATTGAGCAATCAGCCCCAGCATTTT. This gives the protein CASRPHRELSNQPQHF.

Turning to this clonotype: This could be a read error, since a much larger clone is one nucleotide away. This chain connects TRBV6-1 to TRBJ1-2; D remains unclear. This CDR3 has 14 residues. In germline, CDR1 is MNHNS, CDR2 SASEGT. CDR3 amino acids: CANSEAIPNYGYTF. The CDR3 DNA reads as TGTGCCAACAGTGAAGCTATACCGAACTATGGCTACACCTTC.

This clonotype was observed a handful of times. This chain connects TRBV28 to TRBJ2-1; no definite D call. Trimming pared 6 bases from V and 3 bases from J, leaving 15 bases between. CDR3 length: 15 amino acids. Per germline, CDR1 MDHEN and CDR2 SYDVKM. The CDR3 protein is CASSLRATHYNEQFF. The CDR3 DNA reads TGTGCCAGCAGCCTTAGGGCGACCCACTACAATGAGCAGTTCTTC.

This clonotype has a count of ten or more. V and J are TRBV7-3 and TRBJ2-3; D is possibly TRBD2 (6 bases). V was trimmed by 2 bases and J by 5 bases, leaving 17 bases between them. Germline V gene sequence: CDR1 SGHTA, CDR2 FQGTGA. The CDR3 length is 16 residues. The CDR3 sequence is CASSLHAGTPEDTQYF. CDR3 in DNA: TGTGCCAGCAGCTTACACGCCGGGACTCCCGAAGATACGCAGTATTTT.

The genes are TRBV29-1 and TRBJ2-3; unclear D gene. Trimming pared 5 bases from V and 4 bases from J, leaving 4 bases between. The CDR3 totals 10 residues. The germline V gene has CDR1 SQVTM and CDR2 ANQGSEA. CDR3 amino acids: CSVNSDTQYF. In DNA form, the CDR3 reads TGCAGCGTTAACTCAGATACGCAGTATTTT.

This clonotype was detected ten times or more. V and J are TRBV12-3 or TRBV12-4 and TRBJ2-1; unclear D gene. V shed 6 bases and J shed 8 bases, with 5 bases lying between them. There are 10 residues in the CDR3. The CDR3 coding sequence is TGTGCCAGCAGGCAATATGAGCAGTTCTTC. Translated, it gives CASRQYEQFF.

This sequence joins TRBV25-1 and TRBJ2-1, with 7 bases that match TRBD1. CDR1 and CDR2 (germline): MGHDK, SYGVNS. The ends lost 6 bases at V and 2 bases at J; junction bases unmatched: 10. The CDR3 runs to 16 residues. The CDR3 region is CASRKSQGSPYNEQFF. As DNA, the CDR3 is TGTGCCAGCAGGAAGTCACAGGGGTCCCCCTACAATGAGCAGTTCTTC.

The chain joins TRBV9 to TRBJ1-3; D not certain. Germline V lookup: CDR1 SGDLS, CDR2 YYNGEE. Trimming took 6 bases from V and 2 from J, leaving 18 bases between them. The CDR3 spans 16 residues. The CDR3 DNA follows: TGTGCCAGCAACCTGGAGACATTGACCCCTGGAAACACCATATATTTT. Residues: CASNLETLTPGNTIYF.

This clonotype was detected a few times. V gene TRBV6-5 combines with J gene TRBJ2-6; D gene ambiguous. Trimming took off 2 bases at V and 0 bases at J, with 5 bases between the two ends. From germline, CDR1 is MNHEY and CDR2 SVGAGI. The length of the CDR3 is 15 residues. The chain's CDR3 is CASSYGLSGANVLTF. DNA of the CDR3: TGTGCCAGCAGTTACGGGCTCTCTGGGGCCAACGTCCTGACTTTC.